The 17 T cell receptor beta chains presented below share a single source sample, sequenced in a study of siplizumab effects on memory and regulatory T cells. Method: immunoSEQ multiplex PCR; TCRdb's copy keeps in-frame clones and lacks some. The data show tens of thousands of clones, with over 95% seen just once and around 0.03% held by the top ten. The sample comprised naive CD4+ T cells sorted from blood. The receptor set was obtained from a human donor in good health.

The J gene is TRBJ1-6, the V gene TRBV29-1; 7 bases are a match to TRBD1. V was pared by 7 bases and J by 9 bases, with 9 bases of the junction left unmatched. CDR3 size: 13 residues. Germline CDR1 is SQVTM and CDR2 is ANQGSEA. The CDR3 nucleotides are TGCAGCGAAAAAAAGGGGGCAGGTTCACCCCTCCACTTT. Amino acid sequence: CSEKKGAGSPLHF.

This rearrangement joins TRBV27 to TRBJ2-7, with a tentative D call TRBD1 (5 bases). CDR3 length: 14 amino acids. Looked up from germline, CDR1 is MNHEY and CDR2 is SMNVEV (reference sequence). Trimming stripped 6 bases from V and 0 bases from J, with 12 bases between. CDR3: CASSWGVSSYEQYF. In DNA, the CDR3 is TGTGCCAGCAGCTGGGGCGTAAGCTCCTACGAGCAGTACTTC.

The chain links TRBV7-6 to TRBJ2-5; 9 bases are a match to TRBD1. This CDR3 spans 15 amino acids. V was clipped by 4 bases and J by 4 bases; unmatched bases: 7. Germline V lookup: CDR1 SGHVS, CDR2 FNYEAQ. This chain's CDR3 is CASSSRTGARETQYF. CDR3 nucleotide sequence: TGTGCCAGCAGCTCCCGGACAGGGGCCAGAGAGACCCAGTACTTC.

V usage is TRBV7-2 and J usage is TRBJ2-3, with D maybe TRBD2 (5 bases). Trimming took 6 bases from V and 0 from J, leaving 10 bases between them. CDR3 length: 14 residues. Germline V lookup: CDR1 SGHTA, CDR2 FQGNSA. The DNA of the CDR3 is TGTGCCAGCAGTCATCGGACTAGCACAGATACGCAGTATTTT. Its protein is CASSHRTSTDTQYF.

V usage is TRBV5-1 and J usage is TRBJ1-2; TRBD1 might be the D (5 bases). Germline-derived CDR1 and CDR2 are SGHRS and YFSETQ. Trimming removed 0 bases at V and 4 bases at J, with 13 bases between. This CDR3 is built from 15 residues. The CDR3 sequence: CASSLEQGGFYGYTF. DNA of the CDR3: TGCGCCAGCAGCTTGGAGCAGGGAGGTTTCTATGGCTACACCTTC.

The CDR3 sequence is CASSSPTRSYEQYF. The DNA for the CDR3 is TGTGCCAGCAGTTCCCCGACCCGGTCCTACGAGCAGTACTTC. The V call is TRBV28, the J call TRBJ2-7; unclear D gene. Germline lookup yields CDR1 MDHEN and CDR2 SYDVKM. There are 14 residues in the CDR3. The V and J ends lost 4 bases and 1 base respectively, with 11 bases between them.

The gene calls are TRBV6-6 and TRBJ1-2, with D maybe TRBD1 (6 bases). Trimming removed 7 bases from V and 3 bases from J, with 12 bases in between. This CDR3 has 13 amino acids. The germline gives CDR1 MNHNY, CDR2 SVGAGI (reference sequence). The CDR3 is CASNRGQDYGYTF. The DNA of the CDR3 is TGTGCCAGCAATCGGGGGCAGGACTATGGCTACACCTTC.

The chain uses TRBV6-5 and TRBJ2-2, with D perhaps TRBD2 (5 bases). V gave up 8 bases and J gave up 6 bases, with 10 bases separating them. The CDR3 is 12 amino acids. Germline V gives CDR1 MNHEY, CDR2 SVGAGI. The CDR3 nucleotides are TGTGCCAGCCGTGCGGGCCCCGGGGAGCTGTTTTTT. Encoded protein: CASRAGPGELFF.

This chain links TRBV30 with TRBJ2-3; 7 nucleotides align to TRBD1. V shed 0 bases, J shed 2 bases, and the junction held 2 bases outside the gene matches. The CDR3 runs to 14 residues. CDR1 GTSNPN and CDR2 SVGIG come from the germline V gene (reference sequence). The chain's CDR3 is CAWSVQGNTDTQYF. As DNA, the CDR3 is TGTGCCTGGAGTGTACAGGGGAACACAGATACGCAGTATTTT.

The chain uses TRBV19 and TRBJ2-7; unclear D gene. The CDR3 length is 16 residues. V shed 1 base and J shed 7 bases, with 20 bases lying between them. Germline CDR1 and CDR2: LNHDA and SQIVND (reference sequence). CDR3 sequence reads: CASSIVWKGRRVEQYF. The CDR3 DNA reads as TGTGCCAGTAGTATAGTGTGGAAAGGGCGCCGGGTTGAGCAGTACTTC.

This chain connects TRBV15 to TRBJ2-5; D is undetermined. Germline V gene data show CDR1 as LNHNV and CDR2 as YYDKDF (reference sequence). V shed 0 bases and J shed 5 bases, with 1 base lying between them. There are 11 residues in the CDR3. The DNA of the CDR3 is TGTGCCACCAGCAGAGAGGAGACCCAGTACTTC. Protein: CATSREETQYF.

The J gene is TRBJ1-3, the V gene TRBV18; D gene uncertain. CDR3 length equals 16 residues. Germline CDR1 KGHSH, CDR2 LQKENI. V dropped 6 bases and J dropped 0 bases, with 15 bases sitting between them. CDR3 DNA: TGTGCCAGCTCCATCGGGCAGCCCCACTCTGGAAACACCATATATTTT. Encoded protein: CASSIGQPHSGNTIYF.

V gene TRBV10-3 combines with J gene TRBJ1-2, with D unresolved. The CDR3 consists of 15 residues. Germline CDR1 is ENHRY and CDR2 is SYGVKD. V was pared by 4 bases and J by 10 bases, with 22 bases between. CDR3 sequence reads: CAISGDVFSGGDYTF. CDR3 coding DNA: TGTGCCATCAGTGGAGATGTGTTTTCTGGCGGGGACTACACCTTC.

The chain employs TRBV29-1 and TRBJ2-3, with 8 positions matching TRBD1. Trimming at V came to 7 bases and at J to 5 bases, leaving 14 bases not matched to a gene. The CDR3 sequence is 15 residues long. CDR1 SQVTM and CDR2 ANQGSEA come from the germline V gene. The CDR3 spells CSATDLTGVLDTQYF. The CDR3 coding sequence is TGCAGCGCGACTGATTTGACAGGGGTTTTAGATACGCAGTATTTT.

This chain connects TRBV7-2 to TRBJ2-3; D may be TRBD1 or TRBD2 (5 bases each). The CDR3 loop spans 14 amino acids. V lost 1 base and J 1 base, leaving 6 bases between the germline ends. Looked up from germline, CDR1 is SGHTA and CDR2 is FQGNSA. The CDR3: CASSLVGGTDTQYF. CDR3 DNA sequence: TGTGCCAGCAGCTTAGTGGGGGGCACAGATACGCAGTATTTT. Combining the CDR3 with reference TRBV7-2 and TRBJ2-3 gives the whole variable domain GAGVSQSPSNKVTEKGKDVELRCDPISGHTALYWYRQSLGQGLEFLIYFQGNSAPDKSGLPSDRFSAERTGGSVSTLTIQRTQQEDSAVYLCASSLVGGTDTQYFGPGTRLTVL.

V is TRBV7-2 and J is TRBJ2-7; 11 nucleotides align to TRBD2. In germline, CDR1 is SGHTA, CDR2 FQGNSA. V was clipped by 3 bases and J by 3 bases; unmatched bases: 4. The CDR3 loop spans 15 amino acids. The CDR3 here is CASSLNLAGGYEQYF. CDR3 in DNA: TGTGCCAGCAGCTTGAATCTAGCGGGGGGCTACGAGCAGTACTTC.

The chain combines TRBV10-2 with TRBJ1-3; 10 bases match TRBD1. The germline V gene encodes CDR1 WSHSY and CDR2 SAAADI. V shed 0 bases, J shed 7 bases, and the junction held 3 bases outside the gene matches. The CDR3 consists of 15 residues. CDR3 sequence reads: CASSESWTGGNTIYF. The CDR3 nucleotides read TGCGCCAGCAGTGAGTCATGGACAGGGGGTAACACCATATATTTT.